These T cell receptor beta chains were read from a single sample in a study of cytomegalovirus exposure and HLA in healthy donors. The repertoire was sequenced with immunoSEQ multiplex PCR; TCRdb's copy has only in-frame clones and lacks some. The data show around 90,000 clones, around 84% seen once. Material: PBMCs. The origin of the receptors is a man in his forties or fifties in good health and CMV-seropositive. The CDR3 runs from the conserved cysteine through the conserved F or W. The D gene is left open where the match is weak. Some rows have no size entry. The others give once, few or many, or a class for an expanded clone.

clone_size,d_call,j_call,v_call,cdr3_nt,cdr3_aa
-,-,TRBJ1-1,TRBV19,TGTGCCAGTAGACTACAGGCTCGTCGGGACACTGAAGCTTTCTTT,CASRLQARRDTEAFF
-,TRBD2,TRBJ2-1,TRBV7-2,TGTGCCAGCAGCTTGGGAGGGGATGCGGCTGAGCAGTTCTTC,CASSLGGDAAEQFF
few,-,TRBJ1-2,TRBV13,TGTGCCAGCAGCCCTCGCGATCCCTATGGCTACACCTTC,CASSPRDPYGYTF
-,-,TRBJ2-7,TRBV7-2,TGTGCCAGCAGCCCAAGGGGCAGAAAGGCCTACGAGCAGTACTTC,CASSPRGRKAYEQYF
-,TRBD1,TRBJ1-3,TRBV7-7,TGTGCTAGCAGCCCCGGGACAGTGGGCAACACCATATATTTT,CASSPGTVGNTIYF
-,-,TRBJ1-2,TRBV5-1,TGCGCCAGCAGCTTGGAAGGGGCTGGTGGCTACACCTTC,CASSLEGAGGYTF
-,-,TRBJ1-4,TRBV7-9,TGTTCCAGCAGCTCTCAGGGGTTGGGAGAAAAACTGTTTTTT,CSSSSQGLGEKLFF
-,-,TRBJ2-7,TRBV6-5,TGTGCCAGCAGTTACGCAGGCACCTCCTACGAGCAGTACTTC,CASSYAGTSYEQYF
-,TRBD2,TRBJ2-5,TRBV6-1,TGTGCCACACGGGGGGAGGCGGAGACCCAGTACTTC,CATRGEAETQYF
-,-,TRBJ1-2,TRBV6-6,TGTGCCAGCAGTTACGACCGGACAGTAAACTATGGCTACACCTTC,CASSYDRTVNYGYTF
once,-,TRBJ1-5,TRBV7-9,TGTGCCAGCAGCTTAGCGCCGCGGGTTCCCCAGCATTTT,CASSLAPRVPQHF
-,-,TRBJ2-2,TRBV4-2,TGTGCCAGCAGCCTTAAGACTAGGGTCGCCGGGGAGCTGTTTTTT,CASSLKTRVAGELFF
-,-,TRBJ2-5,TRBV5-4,TGTGCCAGCAGCCTACATTCAGGGCCCGGGGAGACCCAGTACTTC,CASSLHSGPGETQYF
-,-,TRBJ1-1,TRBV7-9,TGTGCCAGCAGTTCACAGTTCATGAACACTGAAGCTTTCTTT,CASSSQFMNTEAFF
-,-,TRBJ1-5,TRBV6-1,TGTGCCAGCAGGGAGGGGAATCAGCCCCAGCATTTT,CASREGNQPQHF
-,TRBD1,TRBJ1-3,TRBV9,TGTGCCAGCAGCGTAGGACCGGGGACAGGGCCTGGAAACACCATATATTTT,CASSVGPGTGPGNTIYF
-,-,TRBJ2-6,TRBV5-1,TGCGCCAGCAGCTTGGCCCCGTCTGGGGCCAACGTCCTGACTTTC,CASSLAPSGANVLTF
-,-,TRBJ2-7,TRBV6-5,TGTGCCAGCAGTGATTGGGAGTCAGTCGAGCAGTACTTC,CASSDWESVEQYF
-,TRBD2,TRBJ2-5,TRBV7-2,TGTGCCAGCAGCCGACTAGCGGGAGTGGTAGAGACCCAGTACTTC,CASSRLAGVVETQYF
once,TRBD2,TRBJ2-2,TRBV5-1,TGCGCCAGCAGCTTGGTAGTAGCGGGGGACACCGGGGAGCTGTTTTTT,CASSLVVAGDTGELFF
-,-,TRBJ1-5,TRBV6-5,TGTGCCAGCAGGGAGTCGTTAAATCAGCCCCAGCATTTT,CASRESLNQPQHF
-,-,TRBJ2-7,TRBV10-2,TGCGCCAGCAGCGCTAAGGGGTACGAGCAGTACTTC,CASSAKGYEQYF
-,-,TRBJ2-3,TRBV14,TGTGCCAGCAGCCGCCATTTTCTGGCGGGAAAAGATACGCAGTATTTT,CASSRHFLAGKDTQYF
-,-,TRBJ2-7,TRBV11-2,TGTGCCAGCAGCTTAGGCCCCAGTGGGCATCTAAGCTCCTACGAGCAGTACTTC,CASSLGPSGHLSSYEQYF
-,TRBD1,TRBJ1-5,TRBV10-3,TGTGCCACAACTGGGGAAAAACTTAGGGGGCGTAATCAGCCCCAGCATTTT,CATTGEKLRGRNQPQHF
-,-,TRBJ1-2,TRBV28,TGTGCCAGCAGTACCTCAGGGTACGGCTATGGCTACACCTTC,CASSTSGYGYGYTF
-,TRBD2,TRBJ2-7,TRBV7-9,TGTTCCAGCTGTGACGGGGGGGGTGCCTACGAGCAGTACTTC,CSSCDGGGAYEQYF
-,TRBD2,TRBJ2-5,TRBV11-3,TGTGCCAGCAGCTTCGGTGGGTTGGCTAGCGGGGGGGCCGTGGAGACCCAGTACTTC,CASSFGGLASGGAVETQYF
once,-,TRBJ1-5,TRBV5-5,TGTGCCAGCAGCGCTGGGGCGTGGGAGGGGTCCAACAATCAGCCCCAGCATTTT,CASSAGAWEGSNNQPQHF
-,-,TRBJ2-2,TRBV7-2,-,CASVGDRRFGAGELFF
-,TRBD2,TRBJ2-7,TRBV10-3,TGTGCCGCCGGGGGGGGGCTTGAGCAGTACTTC,CAAGGGLEQYF
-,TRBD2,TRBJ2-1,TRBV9,TGTGCCAGCAGCGTGGGCGGGAGATTTGAGCAGTTCTTC,CASSVGGRFEQFF
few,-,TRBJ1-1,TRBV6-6,TGTGCCAGCTGGGATAGGAGGGGTAACACTGAAGCTTTCTTT,CASWDRRGNTEAFF
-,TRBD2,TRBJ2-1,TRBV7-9,TGTGCCAGCAGCTTAGGTAGCGGGGGGTCCTACAATGAGCAGTTCTTC,CASSLGSGGSYNEQFF
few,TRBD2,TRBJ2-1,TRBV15,TGTGCCACCAGCAGAGCCGGGACTAACAATGAGCAGTTCTTC,CATSRAGTNNEQFF
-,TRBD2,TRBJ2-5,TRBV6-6,TGTGCCAGCAGCCGGCGGACGGGGGGAGTCCAAGAGACCCAGTACTTC,CASSRRTGGVQETQYF
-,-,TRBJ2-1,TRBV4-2,TGTGCCAGCAGCGGACAGCGGGGAAGGGACAATGAGCAGTTCTTC,CASSGQRGRDNEQFF
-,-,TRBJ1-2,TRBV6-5,TGTGCCAGCAGTTACTCGGGGGCGGCTAACTATGGCTACACCTTC,CASSYSGAANYGYTF
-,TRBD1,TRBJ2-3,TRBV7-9,TGTGCCAGCAGCTACCAGGGACAGGTCAGCACAGATACGCAGTATTTT,CASSYQGQVSTDTQYF
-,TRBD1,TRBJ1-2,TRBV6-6,TGTGCCAGCAGTGTGACAGGGGGGACCTATGGCTACACCTTC,CASSVTGGTYGYTF
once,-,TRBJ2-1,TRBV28,TGTGCCAGCAGTTTACCCGACTTCGGTTGGCAGTTCTTC,CASSLPDFGWQFF
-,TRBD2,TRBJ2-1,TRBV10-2,TGCGCCAGCAGTGAGTCTTCTAGCCTAGCGGGAGGGCCTCATGAGCAGTTCTTC,CASSESSSLAGGPHEQFF
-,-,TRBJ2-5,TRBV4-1,TGCGCCAGCAGCCAAGCGAACAGGGAGGGAGAGACCCAGTACTTC,CASSQANREGETQYF
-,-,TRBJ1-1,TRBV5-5,TGTGCCAGCAGGTACCAGGGGCTGTACACTGAAGCTTTCTTT,CASRYQGLYTEAFF